The text below deals with one T cell receptor (beta chain). V was clipped by 5 bases and J by 0 bases, with 14 bases between them. This CDR3 has 16 amino acids. The data derive from a study of blood T cell repertoires in COVID-19. Source study methods: Reference gene primer amplification gave estimated nucleated cell counts. Here immunoSEQ multiplex PCR was the method, and the copy in TCRdb shows in-frame clones only, minus some. Clonal size and the V and J genes are those of that table, whereas D and trimming came from the DNA. The sample records more than 200,000 clones, approximately 88% being singletons.

Sequencing was carried out using peripheral blood. This sequence originates from a man in his forties with acute or convalescent COVID-19. J is TRBJ1-5 and V is TRBV6-7, with D unresolved. TRBV6-7 is classed as an ORF, of uncertain function. The CDR3 coding sequence is TGTGCCAGCAGTACCCCTCCCCACTTTAGCAATCAGCCCCAGCATTTT. This encodes CASSTPPHFSNQPQHF.